This record covers a single T cell receptor (beta chain). No antigen is known for it. No much larger clone is present one base from it, and per-base qualities are unavailable. The data originate from a study of blood T cell repertoires in COVID-19 (dated by TCRdb to between 2020 and 2021). Background on the whole study: For ImmuneRACE Cohort 3, a participant was defined as recovered based on two consecutive negative NP/OP PCR tests, clearance by a healthcare professional, or resolution of symptoms. Samples from collaborators originated in the United States, Italy and Spain and spanned both the acute and convalescent phases of COVID-19. The prospective study material was composed of cDNA or gDNA derived from T cells, B-cell-depleted T cells, or PBMCs. Subjects who had been exposed to COVID-19, were actively infected with it, or had recovered from it provided the deeply sampled blood TCRbeta repertoires that made up the dataset. The repertoires were released in a freely available public database intended as a resource for research on the immune response to SARS-CoV-2. The samples were drawn from two sources: the first 160 participants of the ongoing ImmuneRACE study, and 1,254 subjects contributed by 6 global collaborators. Nearly every sample came with metadata listing a de-identified subject ID, COVID-19 status, age in years and sex. Where available, HLA class I and class II types were taken from metadata supplied by the sample provider and were not determined by assay-based typing. Broad study findings and their caveats: How much clinical and demographic metadata was included differed by source and by participant, and the metadata was provided uncurated.

CDR1 is given as SNHLY and CDR2 as FYNNEI, both from the germline V gene. The CDR3 runs 16 residues from the cysteine to the phenylalanine. Of the read, only the CDR3 DNA is kept; its 48 bases are in frame from base 1. V and J are trimmed by 2 bases and 6 bases, and the gene matches miss 11 bases of the junction. TCRbeta CDR3 regions were amplified from genomic DNA using the immunoSEQ Assay, a bias-controlled multiplex PCR. The paper's processing steps were these. Nucleated cell counts per sample were estimated from amplification of reference gene primers within the assay. To quantify the absolute abundance of each unique TCRbeta CDR3 rearrangement, sequence reads were collapsed and filtered. For each sample, productive Simpson clonality was calculated as the square root of Simpson's diversity index over productive rearrangements. The table comes from immuneACCESS by way of TCRdb, which keeps in-frame sequences with V and J called. Part of the clones is missing from these tables; in studies checked, under half for an unresolved V gene and the rest for unknown reasons. For V, J and clone size, that table is used; D and trimming come from the DNA. For this sample the table gives a few hundred thousand clones, of which around 87% were detected only once. Approximately 1.9% of the sample goes to the ten largest clones.

Participants in the prospective study were aged roughly 18 to 89 years, lived in over 20 United States geographic areas, and enrolled through a virtual design. To assign participants to cohorts, the prospective study relied on clinical history that participants themselves reported in a screening survey and a study questionnaire. In the prospective study, whole blood, serum and a nasopharyngeal or oropharyngeal swab were collected from each participant by mobile phlebotomists. Additional blood draws and questionnaires over an approximately 2-month period could optionally be provided by prospective study participants. Blood samples from the prospective study were shipped frozen or at room temperature prior to DNA extraction.

The V and J segments used are TRBV2 and TRBJ2-5, with TRBD1 identical over 8 junction bases. This clonotype was sampled from a man aged 35 to 55 in a cohort exposed to, infected with or recovered from COVID-19 (not recorded which). Material: PBMCs or T cells enriched from blood (not recorded which). At the DNA level, the sequence is TGTGCCAGCAGTGAAAGGTCGGGACAGGCTCGGAAGACCCAGTACTTC. Its amino acids are CASSERSGQARKTQYF.